This T cell receptor beta chain was sequenced during a study of blood T cell repertoires in COVID-19. Background on the study: Spain, Italy and the United States supplied samples that represented acute and convalescent COVID-19. The cDNA or gDNA used as material had been derived from T cells, B-cell-depleted T cells, or PBMCs.

The CDR3 consists of 15 residues. V gave up 8 bases and J gave up 6 bases; unmatched junction bases: 11. Germline loops: CDR1 SGHAT, CDR2 FQNNGV. Under the authors' procedure: Amplification of reference gene primers was used by the study to estimate nucleated cell counts. TCRdb's copy holds only in-frame clones and misses some; the assay was immunoSEQ multiplex PCR. The D gene and trimming were derived from the DNA, and the V and J assignments and clone size from that table. Seen here are some 180,000 clones, more than 80% observed once, and the top ten hold 6.5% to 9%. Source material: peripheral blood. V and J are TRBV11-2 and TRBJ2-1, with 9 nucleotides matching TRBD1. This TCR derives from an older woman with acute or convalescent COVID-19. The DNA of the CDR3 is TGTGCCAGCCTTAGGGGGACAGGGTTGCCCAATGAGCAGTTCTTC. Protein: CASLRGTGLPNEQFF.